These 32 T cell receptor beta chains were sequenced from one sample in a study of blood T cell repertoires in COVID-19. Clones were read by immunoSEQ multiplex PCR, and TCRdb kept only the in-frame ones, dropping some. The sample has nearly 200,000 clones; approximately 88% are singletons. The specimen sequenced was PBMCs or T cells enriched from blood (not recorded which). The receptors were sampled from a woman aged 18-29 years who had recovered from COVID-19.

The chain carries TRBV7-6 and TRBJ2-7; TRBD2 agrees at 13 bases. V shed 2 bases, J shed 5 bases, and the junction held 9 bases outside the gene matches. The length of the CDR3 is 17 residues. Germline CDR1 and CDR2: SGHVS and FNYEAQ. CDR3 amino acids: CASSLRGGLAGENEQYF. For the CDR3, the DNA is TGTGCCAGCAGCTTAAGGGGTGGACTAGCGGGGGAGAACGAGCAGTACTTC.

This clone was recorded once. The chain combines TRBV10-2 with TRBJ2-6; 7 bases fit TRBD1. This CDR3 comprises 19 residues. The junction had 13 bases not matched to a gene; V was cut back by 1 base and J by 4 bases. CDR1 is WSHSY and CDR2 is SAAADI in the germline V gene. The chain's CDR3 is CASSEYPGQRSSGANVLTF. CDR3 DNA sequence: TGCGCCAGCAGTGAGTACCCGGGACAGCGAAGTTCAGGGGCCAACGTCCTGACTTTC.

This chain joins TRBV2 and TRBJ1-5; D call uncertain. Germline V gene sequence: CDR1 SNHLY, CDR2 FYNNEI. Between the trimmed V and J ends, which lost 4 bases and 1 base, there was a span of 5 bases. The CDR3 is 13 amino acids. The chain's CDR3 is CASSAESNQPQHF. As DNA, the CDR3 is TGTGCCAGCAGTGCGGAGAGCAATCAGCCCCAGCATTTT. The complete variable domain, with remaining parts taken from reference TRBV2 and TRBJ1-5, reads EPEVTQTPSHQVTQMGQEVILRCVPISNHLYFYWYRQILGQKVEFLVSFYNNEISEKSEIFDDQFSVERPDGSNFTLKIRSTKLEDSAMYFCASSAESNQPQHFGDGTRLSIL.

With regard to this clone: A junction end diverges from the germline sequence, so it may reflect a read error. The chain links TRBV11-2 to TRBJ2-7; D is perhaps TRBD1 (6 bases). CDR1 and CDR2 from the germline V gene are SGHAT and FQNNGV. This CDR3 region has 16 residues. CDR3 loop: CASSFDASGIGQISDF. The CDR3 nucleotides are TGTGCCAGCAGCTTCGACGCTTCGGGGATTGGACAGATTAGTGACTTC.

The chain employs TRBV6-1 and TRBJ1-5, with a possible D match to TRBD1 (6 bases). Germline values: CDR1 MNHNS, CDR2 SASEGT. V was clipped by 3 bases and J by 7 bases, with 13 bases between them. The CDR3 is 14 amino acids. This chain's CDR3 is CASSDRGFEQPQHF. CDR3 coding DNA: TGTGCCAGCAGTGATAGGGGGTTCGAGCAGCCCCAGCATTTT.

This chain uses TRBV11-3 with TRBJ2-1, with D possibly TRBD2 on 6 matching bases. Per germline, CDR1 SGHNT and CDR2 YENEEA. CDR3 length equals 15 residues. V was trimmed by 2 bases and J by 5 bases, leaving 13 bases between them. CDR3 sequence reads: CASSLFGGRDNEQFF. The CDR3 nucleotides read TGTGCCAGCAGCTTATTCGGGGGACGGGACAATGAGCAGTTCTTC.

The J gene is TRBJ1-5, the V gene TRBV7-9, with D uncertain. Germline V gene data show CDR1 as SEHNR and CDR2 as FQNEAQ (reference sequence). Trimming cost V 4 bases and J 1 base, with 8 bases left between them. This CDR3 comprises 14 residues. The CDR3 here is CASSSPLSNQPQHF. For the CDR3, the DNA is TGTGCCAGCAGCTCTCCCTTGAGCAATCAGCCCCAGCATTTT.

This sequence joins TRBV6-1 and TRBJ2-5, with 9 bases lining up with TRBD2. The CDR3 extends over 17 amino acids. The trim removed 1 base at V and 7 bases at J, leaving 13 bases unmatched. Germline CDR1 reads MNHNS; CDR2 reads SASEGT. The CDR3 nucleotides read TGTGCCAGCAGTGAAGGGGGACTAGCCCATCTTGTGGGGACCCAGTACTTC. The encoded protein is CASSEGGLAHLVGTQYF.

This chain links TRBV6-5 with TRBJ2-5; D gene uncertain. Per the germline V gene, CDR1 is MNHEY and CDR2 is SVGAGI. This CDR3 has 14 amino acids. V lost 0 bases, J lost 5 bases, and 10 bases lay in between. The CDR3 sequence: CASSYSPREETQYF. The CDR3 coding sequence is TGTGCCAGCAGTTACTCCCCTAGAGAGGAGACCCAGTACTTC.

The chain links TRBV11-2 to TRBJ1-1; 9 bases agree with TRBD1. J gave up 1 base and V 6 bases, and 9 bases lay outside the gene matches. The CDR3 extends over 16 amino acids. CDR1 is SGHAT and CDR2 is FQNNGV in the germline V gene. CDR3 loop: CASRSDRGSGNTEAFF. As DNA, the CDR3 is TGTGCCAGCAGATCTGACAGGGGGTCTGGGAACACTGAAGCTTTCTTT. Filled out from reference TRBV11-2 and TRBJ1-1, the complete variable domain reads EAGVAQSPRYKIIEKRQSVAFWCNPISGHATLYWYQQILGQGPKLLIQFQNNGVVDDSQLPKDRFSAERLKGVDSTLKIQPAKLEDSAVYLCASRSDRGSGNTEAFFGQGTRLTVV.

In nucleotides, the CDR3 is TGTGCCAGCAGCATCGGACAGGGTAAAGATACGCAGTATTTT. This gives the protein CASSIGQGKDTQYF. This chain joins TRBV7-9 and TRBJ2-3, with 8 positions matching TRBD1. After removal of 5 bases from V and 5 bases from J, the junction contained 6 bases not matched to a gene. The V gene's germline CDR1 is SEHNR and CDR2 FQNEAQ (reference sequence). This CDR3 spans 14 amino acids. The entire variable domain, with the rest obtained from reference TRBV7-9 and TRBJ2-3, is as follows: DTGVSQNPRHKITKRGQNVTFRCDPISEHNRLYWYRQTLGQGPEFLTYFQNEAQLEKSRLLSDRFSAERPKGSFSTLEIQRTEQGDSAMYLCASSIGQGKDTQYFGPGTRLTVL.

The chain uses TRBV29-1 and TRBJ2-7; possibly TRBD1 for D (7 bases). Germline V gene sequence: CDR1 SQVTM, CDR2 ANQGSEA. Trimming removed 0 bases from V and 2 bases from J, with 14 bases in between. The CDR3 length is 15 residues. The CDR3 region has the DNA TGCAGCGTTGAAGATCAACAGGGGAGGACCTACGAGCAGTACTTC. Translating it yields CSVEDQQGRTYEQYF.

The chain joins TRBV13 to TRBJ1-5; 7 bases fit TRBD1. This CDR3 is 16 amino acids long. Germline CDR1 and CDR2: PRHDT and FYEKMQ (reference sequence). V shed 3 bases and J 3 bases; nucleotides not matched to a gene: 8. The CDR3: CASSFVTGADNQPQHF. In DNA, the CDR3 is TGTGCCAGCAGCTTCGTAACAGGGGCTGACAATCAGCCCCAGCATTTT.

The rearrangement joins TRBV29-1 to TRBJ2-7, with 8 bases identical to TRBD1. CDR1 and CDR2 from the germline V gene are SQVTM and ANQGSEA. V shed 6 bases, J shed 0 bases, and the junction held 4 bases outside the gene matches. The CDR3 is made up of 13 amino acids. As DNA, the CDR3 is TGCAGCGTGGACAGGGACAGCTCCTACGAGCAGTACTTC. It codes for CSVDRDSSYEQYF.

The genes are TRBV10-3 and TRBJ1-6; 11 nucleotides agree with TRBD1. After removal of 6 bases from V and 6 bases from J, the junction contained 1 base not matched to a gene. This CDR3 spans 14 amino acids. CDR1 and CDR2 from the germline V gene are ENHRY and SYGVKD. CDR3 loop: CAIRDRGLNSPLHF. The CDR3 DNA reads TGTGCCATCAGGGACAGGGGGCTTAATTCACCCCTCCACTTT.

The V and J genes are TRBV4-1 and TRBJ1-2, with 8 bases aligning to TRBD1. Germline values: CDR1 MGHRA, CDR2 YSYEKL. V lost 4 bases, J lost 5 bases, and 9 bases stayed unmatched. CDR3 size: 15 residues. The CDR3 region is CASSPQDRVRYGYTF. Written as DNA, the CDR3 is TGCGCCAGCAGCCCTCAGGACAGGGTGAGATATGGCTACACCTTC.

The CDR3 sequence: CASSYRASDSPLHF. The CDR3 DNA follows: TGTGCCAGCAGTTATAGAGCTAGCGATTCACCCCTCCACTTT. The chain carries TRBV6-5 and TRBJ1-6; D remains ambiguous. Looked up from germline, CDR1 is MNHEY and CDR2 is SVGAGI. This CDR3 spans 14 amino acids. V shed 3 bases and J shed 8 bases, with 11 bases lying between them.

There are a few counts of this clone. This chain uses TRBV25-1 with TRBJ2-2; 8 nucleotides line up with TRBD1. V was pared by 4 bases and J by 6 bases, with 7 bases of the junction left unmatched. CDR3 length equals 15 residues. Per germline, CDR1 MGHDK and CDR2 SYGVNS. The CDR3 DNA is TGTGCCAGCAGTGGAATCGGACAGGGCTCCGGGGAGCTGTTTTTT. Translated: CASSGIGQGSGELFF.

The chain combines TRBV19 with TRBJ2-7; possible D gene TRBD2, 6 bases. The germline V and J ends were trimmed by 4 bases and 2 bases, with 15 bases remaining between them. CDR1 is LNHDA and CDR2 is SQIVND in the germline V gene (reference sequence). The CDR3 has 15 residues. For the CDR3, the DNA is TGTGCCAGTAGTACTTCCGTTGGCGGGACCTACGAGCAGTACTTC. Encoded protein: CASSTSVGGTYEQYF.

This chain connects TRBV6-5 to TRBJ1-2; 12 nucleotides align to TRBD1. This CDR3 spans 15 amino acids. Per germline, CDR1 MNHEY and CDR2 SVGAGI. With V trimmed by 2 bases and J by 7 bases, 5 bases remained unmatched. The CDR3 DNA follows: TGTGCCAGCAGTTACGGGGGACAGGGGGCGATTGGCTACACCTTC. Its translation: CASSYGGQGAIGYTF.

The chain employs TRBV19 and TRBJ1-1, with D uncertain. The CDR3 is 13 amino acids. Trimming removed 3 bases from V and 1 base from J, with 6 bases in between. Germline loops: CDR1 LNHDA, CDR2 SQIVND (reference sequence). DNA of the CDR3: TGTGCCAGTAGTATTTTGAGGAACACTGAAGCTTTCTTT. Translating gives CASSILRNTEAFF.

The J gene is TRBJ1-1, the V gene TRBV6-5, with D hard to call. This CDR3 is built from 14 residues. Deletions cut 0 bases from V and 0 bases from J, with 5 bases between. The germline V gene has CDR1 MNHEY and CDR2 SVGAGI. Here the CDR3 DNA reads TGTGCCAGCAGTTACTCGAACTTGAACACTGAAGCTTTCTTT. It is translated as CASSYSNLNTEAFF.

This chain joins TRBV11-2 and TRBJ2-2; possible D gene TRBD2, 6 bases. V lost 0 bases and J lost 4, with 12 bases in between. The V gene's germline CDR1 is SGHAT and CDR2 FQNNGV. This CDR3 contains 16 residues. CDR3 protein: CASSLDVGGATGELFF. The CDR3 nucleotides read TGTGCCAGCAGCTTAGATGTGGGGGGTGCCACCGGGGAGCTGTTTTTT. Looking up the rest from reference TRBV11-2 and TRBJ2-2 gives the full variable domain: EAGVAQSPRYKIIEKRQSVAFWCNPISGHATLYWYQQILGQGPKLLIQFQNNGVVDDSQLPKDRFSAERLKGVDSTLKIQPAKLEDSAVYLCASSLDVGGATGELFFGEGSRLTVL.

Here the CDR3 reads CASSVALGGVSYNEQFF. The DNA of the CDR3 is TGTGCCAGCAGCGTAGCGCTCGGGGGGGTCTCCTACAATGAGCAGTTCTTC. The chain uses TRBV9 and TRBJ2-1; 8 bases are shared with TRBD2. Trimming took 0 bases from V and 0 from J; bases not matched to a gene: 5. The CDR3 covers 17 residues. Germline V gene sequence: CDR1 SGDLS, CDR2 YYNGEE.

The CDR3 loop reads CASSFDRDHTGELFF. Here the CDR3 DNA reads TGTGCCAGCAGTTTCGACAGGGACCACACCGGGGAGCTGTTTTTT. V and J are TRBV6-2 or TRBV6-3 and TRBJ2-2; 7 bases are shared with TRBD1. Germline V gives CDR1 MNHEY, CDR2 SVGEGT. The CDR3 runs 15 residues. The junction had 5 bases not matched to a gene; V was cut back by 4 bases and J by 3 bases.

The chain combines TRBV2 with TRBJ1-6; a possible D gene is TRBD1 (6 bases). The germline V gene has CDR1 SNHLY and CDR2 FYNNEI. V was pared by 6 bases and J by 12 bases, with 12 bases between. This CDR3 comprises 12 residues. For the CDR3, the DNA is TGTGCCAGCAGAAGACAGGCCCTACCCCTCCACTTT. Amino acid sequence: CASRRQALPLHF.

CDR3 amino acids: CASSPGQGAVYGYTF. In nucleotides, the CDR3 is TGCGCCAGCAGCCCGGGACAGGGGGCGGTCTACGGCTACACCTTC. The rearrangement uses TRBV4-1 and TRBJ1-2; 12 bases are shared with TRBD1. CDR1 is MGHRA and CDR2 is YSYEKL in the germline V gene. J gave up 8 bases and V 4 bases, and 8 bases lay outside the gene matches. This CDR3 contains 15 residues.

This chain connects TRBV5-6 to TRBJ1-3, with D perhaps TRBD1 (6 bases). CDR1 SGHDT and CDR2 YYEEEE come from the germline V gene. V was shortened by 4 bases and J by 4 bases, with 15 bases between the two germline ends. This CDR3 region has 15 residues. CDR3 sequence: CASSLFTGMGNTIYF. For the CDR3, the DNA is TGTGCCAGCAGCCTATTTACAGGGATGGGAAACACCATATATTTT. Complete variable domain (other parts from reference TRBV5-6 and TRBJ1-3): DAGVTQSPTHLIKTRGQQVTLRCSPKSGHDTVSWYQQALGQGPQFIFQYYEEEERQRGNFPDRFSGHQFPNYSSELNVNALLLGDSALYLCASSLFTGMGNTIYFGEGSWLTVV.

The chain employs TRBV19 and TRBJ2-7; D remains ambiguous. Between the trimmed V and J ends, which lost 3 bases and 1 base, there was a span of 10 bases. Germline CDR1 and CDR2: LNHDA and SQIVND (reference sequence). The CDR3 is 14 residues long. The CDR3 spells CASSIIGGSYEQYF. The CDR3 DNA follows: TGTGCCAGTAGTATTATCGGCGGTTCCTACGAGCAGTACTTC. Using reference TRBV19 and TRBJ2-7 for the parts outside the CDR3, the full variable domain is DGGITQSPKYLFRKEGQNVTLSCEQNLNHDAMYWYRQDPGQGLRLIYYSQIVNDFQKGDIAEGYSVSREKKESFPLTVTSAQKNPTAFYLCASSIIGGSYEQYFGPGTRLTVT.

This clone was found many times. This chain joins TRBV7-6 and TRBJ1-5; tentative D call: TRBD1 (6 bases). The CDR3 runs 14 residues. The V end lost 5 bases, the J end lost 4 bases, and 12 bases lay between the germline ends. Germline V gene data show CDR1 as SGHVS and CDR2 as FNYEAQ. CDR3 residues: CASSTGIINQPQHF. In nucleotides, the CDR3 is TGTGCCAGCAGCACAGGGATTATAAATCAGCCCCAGCATTTT. Drawing the rest from reference TRBV7-6 and TRBJ1-5, the complete variable domain is GAGVSQSPRYKVTKRGQDVALRCDPISGHVSLYWYRQALGQGPEFLTYFNYEAQQDKSGLPNDRFSAERPEGSISTLTIQRTEQRDSAMYRCASSTGIINQPQHFGDGTRLSIL.

The chain combines TRBV7-9 with TRBJ1-3; D gene unclear. CDR3 length: 12 amino acids. The germline V gene has CDR1 SEHNR and CDR2 FQNEAQ (reference sequence). V lost 3 bases to trimming and J lost 3 bases, with 3 bases between them. In DNA, the CDR3 is TGTGCCAGCAGCTTTAGTGGAAACACCATATATTTT. Its protein is CASSFSGNTIYF. Full variable domain (outside the CDR3, taken from reference TRBV7-9 and TRBJ1-3): DTGVSQNPRHKITKRGQNVTFRCDPISEHNRLYWYRQTLGQGPEFLTYFQNEAQLEKSRLLSDRFSAERPKGSFSTLEIQRTEQGDSAMYLCASSFSGNTIYFGEGSWLTVV.

V and J are TRBV9 and TRBJ1-6; weak D call: TRBD1 (5 bases). Germline V gives CDR1 SGDLS, CDR2 YYNGEE. Trimming stripped 3 bases from V and 8 bases from J, with 24 bases between. This CDR3 is built from 18 residues. The CDR3 region has the DNA TGTGCCAGCAGCGCCCACGGGCAGGGTGATATCATGGATTCACCCCTCCACTTT. Amino acids: CASSAHGQGDIMDSPLHF.